Included here is one TCR beta chain sequence, with context. This record belongs to a study of blood T cell repertoires in COVID-19. Background on the study: The cDNA or gDNA used as material had been derived from T cells, B-cell-depleted T cells, or PBMCs.

Authors' processing steps: Amplification from reference gene primers served as the basis for estimated nucleated cell counts. Here immunoSEQ multiplex PCR was the method, and the copy in TCRdb shows in-frame clones only, minus some. V and J calls and clone size are those listed in that table; D and trimming were worked out from the DNA. The table has about 240,000 clones, roughly 80% seen once; the top ten hold 9.5% to 15%. The CDR3 sequence is 16 residues long. Trimming pared 6 bases from V and 7 bases from J, leaving 19 bases between. The V gene's germline CDR1 is KGHSH and CDR2 LQKENI. This receptor was identified in a woman aged 55-70 years with active or convalescent COVID-19. The sequenced sample consisted of peripheral blood. The chain recombines TRBV18 with TRBJ1-6; weak D call: TRBD1 (6 bases). CDR3 nucleotides: TGTGCCAGCTCCGTGTCAGGACAGACGTTAAATTCACCCCTCCACTTT. The encoded protein is CASSVSGQTLNSPLHF.